The rows below give T cell receptor beta chains drawn from one sample of a study of T-cell memory formation after mild COVID-19. TCRdb re-analysed the 5' RACE reads in MiXCR, keeping a single row per CDR3 protein. The sample lists under 200,000 distinct CDR3 sequences; 11% were seen once. Sequencing used PBMCs or a T cell subset sorted from them (not recorded which). The receptors derive from a man younger than 30 who had mild COVID-19 (a few samples of this study predate the infection). Cell type and time point are not known. The CDR3 runs from the conserved cysteine through the conserved F or W. The D gene is left open where the match is weak. Not every row has a clone size; where given, it reads once, few, many or a size class.

len	abundance	v_gene	j_gene	d_gene	CDR3aa	CDR3nt
13	few	TRBV6-6	TRBJ2-7	.	CASSPWLGDEQYF	TGTGCCAGCAGCCCCTGGCTGGGGGACGAGCAGTACTTC
11	few	TRBV30	TRBJ1-1	.	CALGLYTEAFF	TGTGCCTTAGGACTTTACACTGAAGCTTTCTTT
14	.	TRBV7-2	TRBJ2-5	.	CASRNDRAGKTQYF	TGTGCCAGCAGGAACGACAGGGCGGGGAAGACCCAGTACTTC
16	few	TRBV12-5	TRBJ1-5	TRBD1	CASGSRQGVGNQPQHF	TGTGCTAGTGGTTCACGACAGGGAGTTGGCAATCAGCCCCAGCATTTT
13	few	TRBV7-8	TRBJ1-2	.	CASSLEVGYGYTF	TGTGCCAGCAGCTTAGAAGTAGGCTATGGCTACACCTTC
15	few	TRBV3-1	TRBJ1-2	TRBD1	CASSPQTGDNYGYTF	TGTGCCAGCAGCCCTCAGACAGGGGACAACTATGGCTACACCTTC
14	.	TRBV5-4	TRBJ2-3	.	CASSFRQSGETQYF	TGTGCCAGCAGCTTTCGGCAATCGGGGGAGACGCAGTATTTT
16	.	TRBV7-9	TRBJ1-1	.	CASSSGRLAGGERAFF	TGTGCCAGCAGCTCCGGAAGATTGGCGGGAGGGGAGCGAGCTTTCTTT
16	.	TRBV4-1	TRBJ2-3	.	CASSAPGRERTDTQYF	TGCGCCAGCAGCGCCCCAGGCAGGGAGAGAACAGATACGCAGTATTTT
14	few	TRBV7-2	TRBJ2-3	TRBD2	CAATSGVLPDTQYF	TGTGCAGCTACTAGCGGGGTCTTACCAGATACGCAGTATTTT
12	many	TRBV2	TRBJ1-5	.	CAEGGHNQPQHF	TGTGCCGAGGGAGGCCACAATCAGCCCCAGCATTTT
14	few	TRBV20-1	TRBJ1-6	.	CSGQQGGEDSPLHF	TGCAGTGGCCAACAAGGCGGGGAGGATTCACCCCTCCACTTT
12	few	TRBV7-2	TRBJ2-3	.	CASSSDQGPQYF	TGTGCCAGCAGCTCAGATCAGGGACCGCAGTATTTT
15	few	TRBV5-1	TRBJ1-1	.	CASSLSPGANTEAFF	TGCGCCAGCAGCTTATCTCCAGGGGCGAACACTGAAGCTTTCTTT
18	.	TRBV7-2	TRBJ2-5	TRBD2	CASSLARSSGGAEETQYF	TGTGCCAGCAGCTTAGCGCGTTCTAGCGGGGGGGCCGAAGAGACCCAGTACTTC
14	.	TRBV2	TRBJ2-3	TRBD1	CAVQMGQRTDTQYF	TGTGCCGTACAAATGGGACAGCGCACAGATACGCAGTATTTT
15	few	TRBV3-1	TRBJ2-5	.	CASSQVRGRKGSQYF	TGTGCCAGCAGCCAAGTGCGCGGCCGAAAAGGGTCCCAGTACTTC
15	.	TRBV2	TRBJ2-2	.	CASSVNPTNTGELFF	TGTGCCAGCAGTGTTAACCCAACAAACACCGGGGAGCTGTTTTTT
15	.	TRBV4-2	TRBJ2-3	TRBD2	CASSLAGGQVDTQYF	TGTGCCAGCAGCCTAGCGGGGGGGCAGGTGGATACGCAGTATTTT
16	.	TRBV5-1	TRBJ1-3	TRBD1	CASSVYGTGPGNTIYF	TGCGCCAGCAGCGTCTACGGGACAGGCCCGGGAAACACCATATATTTT
16	few	TRBV28	TRBJ1-6	.	CASRRRGGIYNSPLHF	TGTGCCAGCAGGCGTAGGGGGGGAATATATAATTCACCCCTCCACTTT
16	.	TRBV6-5	TRBJ1-4	.	CASRPGDIGRNEKLFF	TGTGCCAGCAGACCTGGTGATATTGGACGGAATGAAAAACTGTTTTTT
17	.	TRBV2	TRBJ2-5	.	CASSGAPGGGLKETQYF	TGTGCCAGCAGTGGGGCCCCGGGGGGCGGACTAAAAGAGACCCAGTACTTC
16	.	TRBV7-2	TRBJ1-2	.	CASSQRVPLRDYGYTF	TGTGCCAGCAGCCAAAGGGTTCCCCTTAGGGACTATGGCTACACCTTC
13	few	TRBV10-3	TRBJ1-4	.	CATTTREEEKLFF	TGTGCCACGACAACCAGGGAGGAAGAAAAACTGTTTTTT
14	few	TRBV9	TRBJ1-1	.	CASSATAMNTEAFF	TGTGCCAGCAGCGCGACAGCAATGAACACTGAAGCTTTCTTT
12	.	TRBV6-2/TRBV6-3	TRBJ1-3	.	CASSSRGNTIYF	TGTGCCAGCAGCTCGAGAGGAAACACCATATATTTT
15	few	TRBV25-1	TRBJ2-2	.	CASSESVRGAGELFF	TGTGCCAGCAGTGAATCGGTCAGGGGGGCCGGGGAGCTGTTTTTT